This TCR beta chain is drawn from a study of blood T cell repertoires in COVID-19. This CDR3 spans 18 amino acids. The V and J ends lost 5 bases and 1 base, in that order; junction bases with no gene match: 11. CDR1 is LNHDA and CDR2 is SQIVND in the germline V gene (reference sequence). Libraries were prepared by immunoSEQ multiplex PCR; TCRdb keeps only in-frame clonotypes and omits some of them. The table records roughly 97,000 clones, around 87% of them present only once. The chain employs TRBV19 and TRBJ2-3; 11 bases are a match to TRBD2. The source of this sequence is a human donor in a cohort sampled during active COVID-19. The source material was peripheral blood. Written as DNA, the CDR3 is TGTGCCAGTAGTCCGATTTGGGGGGGACTAGCGGGCACAGATACGCAGTATTTT. Protein sequence: CASSPIWGGLAGTDTQYF.